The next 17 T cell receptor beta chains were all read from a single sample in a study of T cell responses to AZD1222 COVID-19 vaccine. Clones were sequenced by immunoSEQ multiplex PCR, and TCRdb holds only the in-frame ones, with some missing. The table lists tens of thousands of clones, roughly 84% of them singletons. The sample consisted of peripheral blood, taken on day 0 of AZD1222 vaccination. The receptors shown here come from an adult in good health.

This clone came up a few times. CDR3 bases: TGTGCCAGTCAGGACAGAGCAATGAACACTGAAGCTTTCTTT. Translated: CASQDRAMNTEAFF. This chain uses TRBV19 with TRBJ1-1; D is possibly TRBD1 (6 bases). The V end was cut by 8 bases, the J end by 0 bases, with 13 bases between. CDR1 and CDR2 (germline): LNHDA, SQIVND (reference sequence). The CDR3 spans 14 residues.

The CDR3 nucleotides are TGTGCCAGCTCACCACTAGCGGGGGACCAAGAGACCCAGTACTTC. Protein sequence: CASSPLAGDQETQYF. J is TRBJ2-5 and V is TRBV18, with TRBD2 matching 9 bases. The CDR3 has 15 residues. J gave up 0 bases and V 1 base, and 0 bases lay outside the gene matches. From germline, CDR1 is KGHSH and CDR2 LQKENI.

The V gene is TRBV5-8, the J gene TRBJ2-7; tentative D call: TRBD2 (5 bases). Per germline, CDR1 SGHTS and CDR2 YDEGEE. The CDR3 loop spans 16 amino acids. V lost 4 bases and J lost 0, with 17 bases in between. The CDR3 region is CASSTSGGRSSYEQYF. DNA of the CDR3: TGTGCCAGCAGCACCAGCGGCGGGCGGAGCTCCTACGAGCAGTACTTC. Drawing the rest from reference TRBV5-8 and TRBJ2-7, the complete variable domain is EAGVTQSPTHLIKTRGQQATLRCSPISGHTSVYWYQQALGLGLQFLLWYDEGEERNRGNFPPRFSGRQFPNYSSELNVNALELEDSALYLCASSTSGGRSSYEQYFGPGTRLTVT.

DNA of the CDR3: TGTGCCACTCGGAGGGGACTAGCGGGGGCCTCGGAAAAAGAGACCCAGTACTTC. Its translation is CATRRGLAGASEKETQYF. The V gene is TRBV15, the J gene TRBJ2-5; TRBD2 matches 14 bases. Trimming took 9 bases from V and 3 from J; bases not matched to a gene: 15. The germline gives CDR1 LNHNV, CDR2 YYDKDF (reference sequence). The CDR3 runs 18 residues.

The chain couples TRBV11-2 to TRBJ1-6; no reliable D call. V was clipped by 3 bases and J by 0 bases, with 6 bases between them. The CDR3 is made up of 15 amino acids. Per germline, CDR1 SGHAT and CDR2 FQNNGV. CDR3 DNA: TGTGCCAGCAGCTTTGAGAGCTCCTATAATTCACCCCTCCACTTT. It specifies CASSFESSYNSPLHF.

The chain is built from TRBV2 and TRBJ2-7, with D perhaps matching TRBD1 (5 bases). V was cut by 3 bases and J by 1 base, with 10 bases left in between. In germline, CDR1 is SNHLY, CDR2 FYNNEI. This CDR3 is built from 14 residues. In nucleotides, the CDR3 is TGTGCCAGCAGTGACGCAGGGCGTTCCTACGAGCAGTACTTC. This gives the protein CASSDAGRSYEQYF.

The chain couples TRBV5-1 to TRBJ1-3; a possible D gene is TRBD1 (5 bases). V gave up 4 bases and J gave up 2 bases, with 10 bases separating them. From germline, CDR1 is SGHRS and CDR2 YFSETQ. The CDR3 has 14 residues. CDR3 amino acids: CASSPGTAGNTIYF. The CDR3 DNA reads TGCGCCAGCAGCCCAGGGACTGCTGGAAACACCATATATTTT.

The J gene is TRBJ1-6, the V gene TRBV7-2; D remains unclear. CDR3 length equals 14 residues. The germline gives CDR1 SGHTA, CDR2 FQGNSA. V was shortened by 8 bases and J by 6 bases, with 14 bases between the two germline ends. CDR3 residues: CASQLRVANSPLHF. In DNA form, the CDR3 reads TGTGCCAGCCAACTAAGGGTGGCTAATTCACCCCTCCACTTT.

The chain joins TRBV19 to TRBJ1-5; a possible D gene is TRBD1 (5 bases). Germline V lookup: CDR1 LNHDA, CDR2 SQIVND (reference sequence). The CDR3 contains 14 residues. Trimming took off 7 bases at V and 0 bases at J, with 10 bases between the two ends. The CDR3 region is CASKNRFSNQPQHF. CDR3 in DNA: TGTGCCAGTAAAAACAGGTTTAGCAATCAGCCCCAGCATTTT.

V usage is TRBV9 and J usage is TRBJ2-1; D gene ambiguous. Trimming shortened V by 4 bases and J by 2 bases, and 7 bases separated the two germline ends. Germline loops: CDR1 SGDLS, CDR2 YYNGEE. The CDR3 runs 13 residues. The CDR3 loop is CASSPGPYNEQFF. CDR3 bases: TGTGCCAGCAGCCCCGGACCCTACAATGAGCAGTTCTTC.

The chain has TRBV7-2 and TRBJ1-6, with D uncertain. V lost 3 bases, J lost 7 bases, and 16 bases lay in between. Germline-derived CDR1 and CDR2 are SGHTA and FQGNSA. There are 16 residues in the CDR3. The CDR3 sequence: CASSFEGMGPNSPLHF. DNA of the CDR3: TGTGCCAGCAGCTTTGAGGGAATGGGCCCAAATTCACCCCTCCACTTT.

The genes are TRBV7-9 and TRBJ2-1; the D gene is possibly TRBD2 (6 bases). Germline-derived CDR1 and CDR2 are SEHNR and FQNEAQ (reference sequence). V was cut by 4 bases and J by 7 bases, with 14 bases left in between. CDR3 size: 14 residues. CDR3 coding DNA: TGTGCCAGCAGCTCTGTCCCTGCGGGGAATGAGCAGTTCTTC. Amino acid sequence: CASSSVPAGNEQFF.

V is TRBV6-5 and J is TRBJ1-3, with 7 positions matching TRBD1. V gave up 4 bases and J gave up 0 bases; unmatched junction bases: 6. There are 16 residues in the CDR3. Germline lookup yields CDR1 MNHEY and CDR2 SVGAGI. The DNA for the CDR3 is TGTGCCAGCAGTTCAACGGCAGGGGGCTCTGGAAACACCATATATTTT. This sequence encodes CASSSTAGGSGNTIYF.

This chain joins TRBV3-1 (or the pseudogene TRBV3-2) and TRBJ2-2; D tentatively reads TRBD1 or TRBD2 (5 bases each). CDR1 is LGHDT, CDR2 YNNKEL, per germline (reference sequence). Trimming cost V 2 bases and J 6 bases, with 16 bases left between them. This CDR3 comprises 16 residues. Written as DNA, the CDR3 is TGTGCCAGCAGCCAACACCCGGGGACGCTGGCCGGGGAGCTGTTTTTT. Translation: CASSQHPGTLAGELFF.

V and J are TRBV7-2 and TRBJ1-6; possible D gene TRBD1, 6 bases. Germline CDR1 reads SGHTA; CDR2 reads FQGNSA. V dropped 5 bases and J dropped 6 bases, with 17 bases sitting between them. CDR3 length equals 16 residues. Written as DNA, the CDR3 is TGTGCCAGCAGCCCAGGGGTCGGATTGAGTAATTCACCCCTCCACTTT. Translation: CASSPGVGLSNSPLHF.

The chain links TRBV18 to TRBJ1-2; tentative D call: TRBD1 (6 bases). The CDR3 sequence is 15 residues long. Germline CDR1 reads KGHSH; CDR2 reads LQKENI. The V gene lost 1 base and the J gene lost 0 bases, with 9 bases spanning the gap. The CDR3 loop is CASSPRQESNYGYTF. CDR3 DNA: TGTGCCAGCTCACCACGACAGGAGTCTAACTATGGCTACACCTTC.

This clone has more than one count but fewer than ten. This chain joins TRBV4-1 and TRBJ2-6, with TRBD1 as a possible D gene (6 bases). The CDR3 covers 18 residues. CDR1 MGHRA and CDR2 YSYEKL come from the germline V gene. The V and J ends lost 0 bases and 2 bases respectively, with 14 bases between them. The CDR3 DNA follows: TGCGCCAGCAGCCAAGATCCCCCCAGGACAGCTGGGGCCAACGTCCTGACTTTC. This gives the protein CASSQDPPRTAGANVLTF.